The clone carrying this TCR beta chain was seen a handful of times. The antigen is not known. This specimen comes from a study of regulatory T cells in long-lasting Graves disease. Overall study context: For under 3 months, newly diagnosed Graves' patients had been taking antithyroid drugs.

The TCR beta library used iRepertoire HTBI primers with Arm-PCR amplification of CDR3. Each CDR3 protein gets one entry after TCRdb re-called the multiplex PCR reads with MiXCR. The sample lists 350,000 to 450,000 distinct CDR3 sequences, about an eighth occurring once. Points from the study as a whole: New patients shared fewer public clonotypes (roughly 990) than persistent patients did (roughly 2,600).

Time point reported: newly diagnosed GD, antithyroid drugs for less than 3 months. Extracted RNA from PBMCs served as the source of the TCR library. V was clipped by 5 bases and J by 1 base, with 14 bases between them. This CDR3 has 16 amino acids. Germline CDR1 reads MNHEY; CDR2 reads SMNVEV (reference sequence). The data also belong to a second study, concerning T cells in Graves' hyperthyroidism and ophthalmopathy.

This clonotype was obtained from a woman between 18 and 29 years old with Graves disease. J is TRBJ2-2 and V is TRBV27, with D possibly being TRBD1 (6 bases). The sequencing used peripheral blood mononuclear cells (PBMCs), collected at new diagnosis, from a patient treated with antithyroid drugs. The CDR3 here is CASSPKQGENTGELFF. CDR3 sequence (DNA): TGTGCCAGCAGTCCGAAACAGGGCGAGAACACCGGGGAGCTGTTTTTT.